Presented here are 29 T cell receptor beta chains from one specimen sequenced in a study of blood T cell repertoires in COVID-19. TCRdb keeps only in-frame clones here, not all; method: immunoSEQ multiplex PCR. Here the sample spans approximately 90,000 clones, nearly 80% being singletons. The sequenced sample was peripheral blood. The receptors shown here come from a man between 65 and 85 years old with COVID-19, enrolled during active disease.

This chain joins TRBV6-5 and TRBJ1-4, with unresolved D. V dropped 6 bases and J dropped 0 bases, with 11 bases sitting between them. The CDR3 consists of 15 residues. The germline gives CDR1 MNHEY, CDR2 SVGAGI. DNA of the CDR3: TGTGCCAGCAGAGACTTAAGCGCAACTAATGAAAAACTGTTTTTT. Residues: CASRDLSATNEKLFF.

The chain couples TRBV11-3 to TRBJ2-7; weak D call: TRBD1 (5 bases). Per the germline V gene, CDR1 is SGHNT and CDR2 is YENEEA. Trimming left V 1 base short and J 7 bases short, with 11 bases between. The CDR3 runs to 13 residues. As DNA, the CDR3 is TGTGCCAGCAGCTTAGGGTGGACACGGGAGCAGTACTTC. Its protein is CASSLGWTREQYF.

The chain recombines TRBV6-5 with TRBJ1-3; D may be TRBD1 (5 bases). Per germline, CDR1 MNHEY and CDR2 SVGAGI. V was trimmed by 6 bases and J by 2 bases, leaving 11 bases between them. This CDR3 comprises 14 residues. The CDR3 region is CASRPSGAGNTIYF. CDR3 nucleotides: TGTGCCAGCAGACCCTCGGGGGCTGGAAACACCATATATTTT.

The V call is TRBV6-6, the J call TRBJ2-7; D might be TRBD1 (6 bases). The CDR3 is 13 amino acids. From germline, CDR1 is MNHNY and CDR2 SVGAGI (reference sequence). Trimming took 6 bases from V and 5 from J, leaving 14 bases between them. CDR3 sequence: CASRGQGPDEQYF. The CDR3 region has the DNA TGTGCCAGCAGGGGACAAGGACCGGACGAGCAGTACTTC.

V gene TRBV19 combines with J gene TRBJ1-6, with TRBD1 matching over 8 bases. Germline assignment: CDR1 LNHDA and CDR2 SQIVND (reference sequence). The CDR3 runs to 16 residues. The ends lost 3 bases at V and 6 bases at J; junction bases unmatched: 7. The CDR3 coding sequence is TGTGCCAGTAGTATCCCTCCGGGACAGGTTAATTCACCCCTCCACTTT. Its translation: CASSIPPGQVNSPLHF.

The V call is TRBV28, the J call TRBJ2-1; 11 nucleotides line up with TRBD2. The CDR3 runs 16 residues. CDR1 and CDR2 from the germline V gene are MDHEN and SYDVKM. J was trimmed by 2 bases and V by 5 bases; bases with no gene match: 5. The CDR3 spells CASSTLAGGPYNEQFF. CDR3 DNA: TGTGCCAGCAGTACCCTAGCGGGAGGCCCCTACAATGAGCAGTTCTTC.

This clone has only a few counts. The V call is TRBV19, the J call TRBJ1-5; D unresolved. V gave up 7 bases and J gave up 1 base, with 17 bases separating them. The length of the CDR3 is 16 residues. From germline, CDR1 is LNHDA and CDR2 SQIVND (reference sequence). CDR3 nucleotide sequence: TGTGCCAGTAACTCCCCGGGCAGAGGGAGCAATCAGCCCCAGCATTTT. Protein sequence: CASNSPGRGSNQPQHF.

The CDR3 bases are TGTGCCAGCAGCAAGGACAGTAGCAATCAGCCCCAGCATTTT. This translates into CASSKDSSNQPQHF. The chain carries TRBV2 and TRBJ1-5, with D possibly matching TRBD1 (6 bases). The V end lost 6 bases, the J end lost 0 bases, and 9 bases lay between the germline ends. The CDR3 length is 14 residues. Germline CDR1 reads SNHLY; CDR2 reads FYNNEI.

The chain couples TRBV6-2 or TRBV6-3 to TRBJ2-1; D is possibly TRBD1 (6 bases). Germline CDR1 is MNHEY and CDR2 is SVGEGT. The V end was cut by 4 bases, the J end by 7 bases, with 14 bases between. This CDR3 contains 14 residues. The CDR3 DNA is TGTGCCAGCAGTTTATTATGGACAGCTAATGAGCAGTTCTTC. Translated, it gives CASSLLWTANEQFF.

V usage is TRBV28 and J usage is TRBJ1-6, with TRBD1 identical over 9 bases. Germline V gives CDR1 MDHEN, CDR2 SYDVKM. V gave up 5 bases and J gave up 6 bases; unmatched junction bases: 11. The CDR3 consists of 17 residues. The CDR3, as DNA: TGTGCCAGCAGTCGGGACAGGGCGGGTTCTGGTAATTCACCCCTCCACTTT. This translates into CASSRDRAGSGNSPLHF. The full variable domain, with the rest looked up from reference TRBV28 and TRBJ1-6, is DVKVTQSSRYLVKRTGEKVFLECVQDMDHENMFWYRQDPGLGLRLIYFSYDVKMKEKGDIPEGYSVSREKKERFSLILESASTNQTSMYLCASSRDRAGSGNSPLHFGNGTRLTVT.

This clone has a handful of counts. This chain links TRBV12-3 or TRBV12-4 with TRBJ2-3; a possible D gene is TRBD2 (6 bases). The CDR3 is 12 residues long. The V end lost 4 bases, the J end lost 14 bases, and 16 bases lay between the germline ends. CDR3: CASSWDGTLTYF. CDR3 bases: TGTGCCAGCAGTTGGGACGGGACTCTGACGTATTTT.

The chain uses TRBV7-2 and TRBJ2-2; tentative D call: TRBD2 (5 bases). Germline-derived CDR1 and CDR2 are SGHTA and FQGNSA. V gave up 5 bases and J gave up 7 bases, with 20 bases separating them. The CDR3 covers 16 residues. CDR3 protein: CASSPSRVLEGGELFF. In DNA form, the CDR3 reads TGTGCCAGCAGCCCTAGCCGAGTCCTTGAGGGCGGGGAGCTGTTTTTT.

The chain combines TRBV6-5 with TRBJ1-1, with 8 positions matching TRBD1. The CDR3 covers 14 residues. Trimming removed 6 bases from V and 11 bases from J; junction bases left unmatched: 14. The germline V gene has CDR1 MNHEY and CDR2 SVGAGI. The chain's CDR3 is CASRNRGGTLNAFF. DNA of the CDR3: TGTGCCAGCAGGAACAGGGGGGGGACTTTGAACGCTTTCTTT.

The gene calls are TRBV7-2 and TRBJ1-5; D is unresolved. The CDR3 is made up of 17 amino acids. Per germline, CDR1 SGHTA and CDR2 FQGNSA. Trimming pared 2 bases from V and 0 bases from J, leaving 14 bases between. The chain's CDR3 is CASSLYGQSYSNQPQHF. DNA for the CDR3: TGTGCCAGCAGCTTATATGGGCAGAGTTATAGCAATCAGCCCCAGCATTTT.

This clone showed up just a few times. V gene TRBV21-1 combines with J gene TRBJ2-5; whether TRBD2, the table's D call, matches the DNA was not checked. TRBV21-1 is a recognized pseudogene. The CDR3 has 12 residues. CDR3 amino acids: CAPAARRETQYF. CDR3 in DNA: TGTGCCCCAGCAGCGAGAAGGGAGACCCAGTACTTC.

This chain links TRBV18 with TRBJ1-3, with D hard to call. Germline-derived CDR1 and CDR2 are KGHSH and LQKENI. V lost 4 bases to trimming and J lost 2 bases, with 12 bases between them. The CDR3 is made up of 15 amino acids. In DNA form, the CDR3 reads TGTGCCAGCTCACGCGGCGATGGAGCTGGAAACACCATATATTTT. It codes for CASSRGDGAGNTIYF.

The chain uses TRBV6-5 and TRBJ2-1, with D unclear. The CDR3 is 14 residues long. The ends were cut back, 0 bases at V and 3 bases at J, with 6 bases in the middle. CDR1 and CDR2 from the germline V gene are MNHEY and SVGAGI. CDR3 coding DNA: TGTGCCAGCAGTTACTCCAGTAACTACAATGAGCAGTTCTTC. Protein: CASSYSSNYNEQFF.

J is TRBJ1-2 and V is TRBV11-2, with no clear D. The germline gives CDR1 SGHAT, CDR2 FQNNGV. The CDR3 has 13 residues. V shed 1 base and J shed 2 bases, with 5 bases lying between them. The CDR3 DNA sequence: TGTGCCAGCAGCTTAGCCAGAAACTATGGCTACACCTTC. Residues: CASSLARNYGYTF.

This clone has only a few counts. The genes are TRBV27 and TRBJ2-1; 10 nucleotides line up with TRBD2. The J segment lost 2 bases and the V segment lost 5 bases, leaving 0 bases of the junction unmatched. CDR1 is MNHEY, CDR2 SMNVEV, per germline (reference sequence). CDR3 size: 14 residues. The CDR3 sequence is CASSTSGTYNEQFF. The CDR3 coding sequence is TGTGCCAGCAGTACTAGCGGGACCTACAATGAGCAGTTCTTC.

The CDR3 sequence is CAIGGVAGAPPEGTQYF. The CDR3 DNA reads TGTGCCATCGGTGGGGTAGCGGGGGCGCCACCCGAAGGTACGCAGTATTTT. The V gene is TRBV9, the J gene TRBJ2-3; 9 nucleotides align to TRBD2. The CDR3 has 17 amino acids. Germline CDR1 and CDR2: SGDLS and YYNGEE. V was clipped by 9 bases and J by 8 bases; unmatched bases: 22.

CDR3 sequence reads: CASSLTSGGTDTQYF. For the CDR3, the DNA is TGTGCCAGCAGCCTGACTAGCGGGGGTACAGATACGCAGTATTTT. The chain combines TRBV5-4 with TRBJ2-3; 12 bases map to TRBD2. The germline V gene encodes CDR1 SGHNT and CDR2 YYREEE (reference sequence). V lost 4 bases, J lost 3 bases, and 3 bases stayed unmatched. The CDR3 spans 15 residues.

The chain has TRBV3-1 (or the pseudogene TRBV3-2) and TRBJ2-3; 13 bases fit TRBD2. CDR1 LGHDT and CDR2 YNNKEL come from the germline V gene (reference sequence). The CDR3 is 19 residues long. V shed 3 bases and J 1 base; nucleotides not matched to a gene: 10. The CDR3 sequence is CASSHSAGLAGSGTDTQYF. For the CDR3, the DNA is TGTGCCAGCAGCCACTCAGCGGGACTAGCGGGATCCGGCACAGATACGCAGTATTTT.

The chain carries TRBV28 and TRBJ2-7, with D perhaps TRBD1 (5 bases). The V gene lost 2 bases and the J gene lost 6 bases, with 14 bases spanning the gap. Germline values: CDR1 MDHEN, CDR2 SYDVKM. CDR3 length: 14 residues. CDR3 residues: CASSLRGIGLEQYF. The CDR3, as DNA: TGTGCCAGCAGTTTAAGGGGTATTGGCCTCGAGCAGTACTTC.

This clone was detected ten times or more. The V and J genes are TRBV5-6 and TRBJ2-3, with D tentatively TRBD1 (6 bases). CDR3 size: 15 residues. Germline V gene sequence: CDR1 SGHDT, CDR2 YYEEEE. V was clipped by 4 bases and J by 2 bases, with 14 bases between them. In nucleotides, the CDR3 is TGTGCCAGCAGCCTACTCAGGACAGACACAGATACGCAGTATTTT. It is translated as CASSLLRTDTDTQYF.

The DNA of the CDR3 is TGTGCCAGCAGCCCAGGGGGCTTAGGGGAGACCCAGTACTTC. This gives the protein CASSPGGLGETQYF. The V gene is TRBV6-5, the J gene TRBJ2-5, with 8 bases matching TRBD1. The trim removed 6 bases at V and 5 bases at J, leaving 8 bases unmatched. CDR3 length: 14 residues. Germline values: CDR1 MNHEY, CDR2 SVGAGI.

The rearrangement links TRBV10-3 to TRBJ2-3; D may be TRBD1 (6 bases). From germline, CDR1 is ENHRY and CDR2 SYGVKD. CDR3 length: 16 residues. V gave up 3 bases and J gave up 3 bases, with 16 bases separating them. CDR3 coding DNA: TGTGCCATCAGTGAACTGGGGCAGGGGATTACAGATACGCAGTATTTT. This sequence encodes CAISELGQGITDTQYF.

The V and J genes are TRBV29-1 and TRBJ1-5; 8 bases align to TRBD1. Germline loops: CDR1 SQVTM, CDR2 ANQGSEA. The V segment lost 5 bases and the J segment 0 bases; nucleotides outside the gene matches: 3. The CDR3 length is 14 residues. CDR3: CSVRTGTSNQPQHF. The CDR3 nucleotides are TGCAGCGTTCGGACAGGGACTAGCAATCAGCCCCAGCATTTT.

The chain carries TRBV5-4 and TRBJ2-2; TRBD1 matches at 12 bases. The CDR3 spans 16 residues. Germline CDR1 reads SGHNT; CDR2 reads YYREEE (reference sequence). V shed 2 bases and J 9 bases; nucleotides not matched to a gene: 8. CDR3 DNA sequence: TGTGCCAGCAGCTTACAGGGGACAGGGGGCCCAAGGGAGCTGTTTTTT. Its protein product is CASSLQGTGGPRELFF.

The chain joins TRBV28 to TRBJ2-5, with TRBD2 identical over 10 bases. V lost 2 bases, J lost 5 bases, and 8 bases stayed unmatched. CDR1 and CDR2 (germline): MDHEN, SYDVKM. This CDR3 has 16 amino acids. The CDR3: CASSLKAGGIKETQYF. The CDR3 DNA reads TGTGCCAGCAGTTTAAAAGCGGGAGGGATCAAGGAGACCCAGTACTTC.